This T cell receptor (beta chain) comes out of a study of cytomegalovirus exposure and HLA in healthy donors. Comments on this clone: The antigen is not known.

The primer mix had 60 Vbeta and 13 Jbeta primers. The table came from immunoSEQ multiplex PCR; TCRdb's copy has only in-frame clones and leaves some out. The sample yields about 150,000 clones, approximately 80% seen once. Broader study findings: Upon later analysis, HLA-associated TCR beta chains proved more clonally expanded than other, equally common chains.

Trimming shortened V by 1 base and J by 4 bases, and 8 bases separated the two germline ends. CDR3 length: 13 residues. Germline CDR1 and CDR2: SQVTM and ANQGSEA. Material for sequencing was PBMCs. V usage is TRBV29-1 and J usage is TRBJ1-3; D call uncertain. The sequence came from a woman in her forties in good health and CMV-seropositive. CDR3 protein: CSVEVPLGNTIYF. The CDR3 DNA sequence: TGCAGCGTTGAAGTCCCTCTGGGAAACACCATATATTTT.